The clone carrying this T cell receptor (beta chain) has a handful of counts. One Seattle source followed patients from active infection through their disease course. The data derive from a study of blood T cell repertoires in COVID-19. About the study: Some COVID-19 samples were acute and others convalescent; all came from the United States, Italy and Spain.

Authors' processing steps: Amplified reference gene primers provided the basis for estimating nucleated cell counts. Produced via immunoSEQ multiplex PCR; TCRdb's table is partial and in-frame only. That table is the source of V, J and clone size, and D and trimming were worked out from the DNA. In the table there are some 290,000 clones, about 90% of which are singletons. The CDR3 consists of 15 residues. Germline assignment: CDR1 SGHTA and CDR2 FQGTGA. V was pared by 5 bases and J by 0 bases, with 12 bases between. The TCR comes from a woman aged 25 to 39 with COVID-19, enrolled during active disease. The rearrangement joins TRBV7-3 to TRBJ2-3, with a tentative D call TRBD2 (5 bases). The sequencing sample was made of peripheral blood. The CDR3 spells CASSPNLASTDTQYF. The DNA of the CDR3 is TGTGCCAGCAGCCCCAACCTAGCTAGCACAGATACGCAGTATTTT.